Reported below is one T cell receptor beta chain. This clonotype was seen many times. Its cognate antigen has yet to be identified. Within one base of it there is no much larger clone, and no base qualities were kept. This was a case-control study nested in a cohort of healthcare workers in London, UK, who had nasopharyngeal swab PCR tests and blood samples taken every week. Between 23 and 31 March 2020, the week of the UK lockdown, healthcare workers were enrolled and then followed up weekly for as long as 16 weeks. This record belongs to a study of early T cells in non-severe SARS-CoV-2 infection (dated by TCRdb to about 2021). A note on the overall study: Bulk RNA from unsorted whole blood was used for TCR sequencing, so alpha and beta chains could not be paired.

Summary of the overall study and its limitations: Matching against VDJdb was skewed toward anti-spike CD8 responses, likely underestimated virus-specific expansions, and missed private and CD4 specificities.

To prepare the library, 5' RACE was applied. Reads for this sample came from a NextSeq 500. The TCR library protocol attached unique molecular identifiers to individual cDNA molecules to correct for sequencing error and PCR bias. Both TCR alpha and beta chains were sequenced, and tight co-correlation was observed between alpha and beta sequence abundances in each sample. Regarding the original processing steps: Decombinator V4 was used to annotate the V gene, J gene and CDR3 of the TCR sequences. TCRs were defined as expanded if a significant change between any two time points was detected under a Poisson model with p below 0.0001. TCR abundances were normalised to the total number of TCRs sequenced in each sample and reported as counts per million. VDJdb, accessed 1 November 2021, was searched for CMV, EBV and SARS-CoV-2 annotated TCRs, with TCRs annotated for multiple antigens excluded. Using fastp at Q25 and MiXCR, TCRdb reprocessed the public reads and kept productive beta chains. Each entry merges the rows of one CDR3 protein and shows their most common DNA and genes. Clone size and V and J calls follow TCRdb, not the original study. The sample table lists roughly 25,000 distinct CDR3 sequences, more than 3.5% of them with a count of one. The top ten constitute more than 15% of the sample.

This TCR was recovered from an adult who was a healthcare worker with PCR-confirmed SARS-CoV-2 infection or an uninfected control (not recorded which). The specimen sequenced was whole blood.

The CDR3 amino acid sequence is: CATSDSGQFNEKLFF. The nucleotide sequence is TGTGCCACCAGTGATTCGGGACAGTTTAATGAAAAACTGTTTTTT. The sequence links TRBV24-1 to TRBJ1-4; TRBD1 lines up with 7 middle nucleotides. After removal of 2 bases from V and 4 bases from J, the junction retains 3 bases not matched to a gene. The germline V gene yields KGHDR for CDR1 and SFDVKD for CDR2. The CDR3, from cysteine to phenylalanine, totals 15 residues. Just CDR3 DNA is preserved here, 45 bases in frame from base 1.